This TCR beta chain was profiled in a study of naive and memory T cell subsets. General observations from the study: Over 95% of naive TCR sequences appeared only once after error correction, unlike memory subsets. Naive repertoires, especially CD8, held a few larger clonotypes, possibly memory cells re-expressing CD45RA. There was no ground truth to check naive and memory subset results.

Four subsets defined by CD45RA and CD27 were sorted after CD3, CD4, CD8 and live/dead staining. Both TRBC1 and TRBC2 were covered by a beta constant-region primer of two equimolar oligonucleotides. Four rounds of PCR amplified the ligated cDNA using nested alpha and beta constant-region primers plus SP2. The cDNA 3' end received a ligated single-stranded oligonucleotide carrying the SP2 primer and a 12-nucleotide UMI. In TCRdb, the UMI-ligation and nested PCR reads were re-called with MiXCR into one record per CDR3 protein. The sample gives about 90,000 distinct CDR3 sequences, over 9% of which show up once; around 0.13% is in the top ten. This clonotype appeared many times. Its target is not known. This receptor was taken from a human donor in good health. Sequenced material: naive CD4+ T cells from blood.

The CDR3 protein is CASSPDSLSSYEQYF. CDR3 DNA sequence: TGTGCCAGCAGCCCGGACAGCCTGAGCTCCTACGAGCAGTACTTC. The rearrangement links TRBV7-9 to TRBJ2-7, with TRBD1 as a possible D gene (6 bases). CDR1 and CDR2 from the germline V gene are SEHNR and FQNEAQ (reference sequence). The V and J ends lost 5 bases and 0 bases respectively, with 14 bases between them. This CDR3 is 15 amino acids long.